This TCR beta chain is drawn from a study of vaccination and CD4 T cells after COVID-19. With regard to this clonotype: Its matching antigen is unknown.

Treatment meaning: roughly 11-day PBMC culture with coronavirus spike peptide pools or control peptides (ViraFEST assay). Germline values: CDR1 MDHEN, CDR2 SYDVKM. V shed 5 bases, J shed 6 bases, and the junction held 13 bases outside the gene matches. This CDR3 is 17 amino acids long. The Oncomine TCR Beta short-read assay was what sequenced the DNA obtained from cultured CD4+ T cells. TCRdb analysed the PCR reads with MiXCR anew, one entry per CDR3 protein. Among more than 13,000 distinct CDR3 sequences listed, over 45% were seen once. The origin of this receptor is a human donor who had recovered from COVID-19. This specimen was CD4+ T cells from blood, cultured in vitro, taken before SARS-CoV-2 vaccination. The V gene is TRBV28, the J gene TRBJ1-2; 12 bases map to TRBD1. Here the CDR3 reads CASSGAGTGGAGDGYTF. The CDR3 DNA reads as TGTGCCAGCAGTGGAGCCGGGACAGGGGGCGCGGGAGATGGCTACACCTTC.